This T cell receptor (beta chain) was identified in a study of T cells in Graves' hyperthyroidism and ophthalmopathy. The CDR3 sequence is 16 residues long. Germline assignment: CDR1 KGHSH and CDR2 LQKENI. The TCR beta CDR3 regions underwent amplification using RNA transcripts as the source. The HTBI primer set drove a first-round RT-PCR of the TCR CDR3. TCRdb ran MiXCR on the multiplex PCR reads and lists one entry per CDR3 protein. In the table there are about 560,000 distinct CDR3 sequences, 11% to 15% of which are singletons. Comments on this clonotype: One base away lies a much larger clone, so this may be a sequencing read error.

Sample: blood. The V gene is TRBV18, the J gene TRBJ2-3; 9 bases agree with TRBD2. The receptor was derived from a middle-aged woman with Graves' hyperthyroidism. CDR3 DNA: TGTGTCAGCTCACCTGGGACTAGCAGGATCACAGATACGCAGTATTTT. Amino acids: CVSSPGTSRITDTQYF.